One sample yielded the 30 T cell receptor beta chains listed below, sequenced in a study of blood T cell repertoires in COVID-19 (dated by TCRdb to between 2020 and 2021). The receptor library was made with the immunoSEQ multiplex PCR assay. TCRdb limited this immuneACCESS table to in-frame rearrangements with V and J called. A share of clones is missing; checked studies link under half to unresolved V genes, and the rest is unexplained. In this sample the table shows 95,000 to 110,000 clones, around four fifths of which occur a single time. Jointly, the top ten make up roughly 29% of the sample. The material sequenced was peripheral blood. These receptors originate from a man in his 60s with acute or convalescent COVID-19.

The chain links TRBV18 to TRBJ2-1, with D tentatively TRBD2 (5 bases). Trimming left V 8 bases short and J 2 bases short, with 13 bases between. The germline CDR1 and CDR2 sequences are KGHSH and LQKENI. This CDR3 has 14 amino acids. CDR3 protein: CASRRGRTYNEQFF. In DNA form, the CDR3 reads TGTGCCAGCAGACGGGGTAGAACCTACAATGAGCAGTTCTTC.

The chain carries TRBV4-1 and TRBJ2-1, with 8 nucleotides matching TRBD1. From germline, CDR1 is MGHRA and CDR2 YSYEKL. The V gene end was trimmed by 1 base and the J gene end by 0 bases; junction bases not matched to a gene: 11. The CDR3 is 19 residues long. The CDR3 sequence: CASSQARQGALRSYNEQFF. The CDR3 nucleotides read TGCGCCAGCAGCCAAGCTCGCCAGGGGGCACTCCGCTCCTACAATGAGCAGTTCTTC.

The chain employs TRBV15 and TRBJ2-7; 11 bases align to TRBD2. Germline CDR1 and CDR2: LNHNV and YYDKDF (reference sequence). The V segment lost 1 base and the J segment 1 base; nucleotides outside the gene matches: 3. The CDR3 is 16 residues long. CDR3 amino acids: CATSRGSSGRSYEQYV. The DNA for the CDR3 is TGTGCCACCAGCAGAGGATCTAGCGGGAGGTCCTACGAGCAGTACGTC.

The DNA for the CDR3 is TGCGCCAGCACAGGACAGGGTGGATTGGGGGGATTAAACACCGGGGAGCTGTTTTTT. It codes for CASTGQGGLGGLNTGELFF. The chain recombines TRBV10-2 with TRBJ2-2, with TRBD1 identical over 8 bases. The germline V gene encodes CDR1 WSHSY and CDR2 SAAADI. V was clipped by 7 bases and J by 2 bases; unmatched bases: 18. The CDR3 sequence is 19 residues long.

There are many counts of this clone. The chain carries TRBV4-1 and TRBJ2-2; the D is unclear. Germline V gene sequence: CDR1 MGHRA, CDR2 YSYEKL. V was pared by 4 bases and J by 3 bases, with 12 bases between. The CDR3 length is 15 residues. This chain's CDR3 is CASSRGVADTGELFF. The CDR3 DNA reads TGCGCCAGCAGCCGAGGAGTGGCTGACACCGGGGAGCTGTTTTTT.

The V call is TRBV11-2, the J call TRBJ2-1, with no clear D. Trimming shortened V by 1 base and J by 0 bases, and 13 bases separated the two germline ends. Germline V gives CDR1 SGHAT, CDR2 FQNNGV. This CDR3 comprises 17 residues. DNA of the CDR3: TGTGCCAGCAGCTTAGTTCTCGGATGGAGCTCCTACAATGAGCAGTTCTTC. Its protein product is CASSLVLGWSSYNEQFF.

V gene TRBV4-1 combines with J gene TRBJ2-7; D is possibly TRBD2 (5 bases). The V end lost 5 bases, the J end lost 2 bases, and 16 bases lay between the germline ends. The CDR3 covers 15 residues. The V gene's germline CDR1 is MGHRA and CDR2 YSYEKL. Here the CDR3 reads CASSNRGSLTYEQYF. CDR3 in DNA: TGCGCCAGCAGCAACCGCGGGTCCCTGACCTACGAGCAGTACTTC.

The J gene is TRBJ1-4, the V gene TRBV4-1; 7 nucleotides match TRBD1. The germline V gene encodes CDR1 MGHRA and CDR2 YSYEKL. Losses at the gene ends were 0 bases for V and 5 bases for J; bases not matched to a gene: 6. The CDR3 sequence is 16 residues long. The CDR3 DNA reads TGCGCCAGCAGCCAAGAAAAGGGACAGCAAAATGAAAAACTGTTTTTT. Translating gives CASSQEKGQQNEKLFF.

The chain carries TRBV10-3 and TRBJ2-1; TRBD2 agrees at 8 bases. The CDR3 has 16 amino acids. Germline loops: CDR1 ENHRY, CDR2 SYGVKD. The V segment lost 2 bases and the J segment 3 bases; nucleotides outside the gene matches: 6. The chain's CDR3 is CAISELSGTSYNEQFF. The CDR3 DNA reads TGTGCCATCAGTGAGCTTTCCGGGACTAGCTACAATGAGCAGTTCTTC.

The rearrangement uses TRBV3-1 (or the pseudogene TRBV3-2) and TRBJ2-3, with 10 nucleotides matching TRBD1. V was clipped by 3 bases and J by 3 bases; unmatched bases: 3. Germline CDR1 and CDR2: LGHDT and YNNKEL (reference sequence). The CDR3 contains 15 residues. The CDR3 DNA reads as TGTGCCAGCAGCCACCGGGACAGGGGTACAGATACGCAGTATTTT. This sequence encodes CASSHRDRGTDTQYF.

The rearrangement joins TRBV5-1 to TRBJ2-2; TRBD2 aligns across 10 bases. V was clipped by 7 bases and J by 4 bases; unmatched bases: 4. This CDR3 spans 14 amino acids. Germline CDR1 reads SGHRS; CDR2 reads YFSETQ. In nucleotides, the CDR3 is TGCGCCAGCTCCGGACTAGCGGTCACCGGGGAGCTGTTTTTT. As protein: CASSGLAVTGELFF.

The chain has TRBV19 and TRBJ2-5; 7 nucleotides align to TRBD1. The CDR3 extends over 14 amino acids. The J segment lost 2 bases and the V segment lost 5 bases, leaving 5 bases of the junction unmatched. CDR1 is LNHDA and CDR2 is SQIVND in the germline V gene (reference sequence). CDR3 amino acids: CASSSWDSQETQYF. The DNA of the CDR3 is TGTGCCAGTAGTTCTTGGGACAGTCAAGAGACCCAGTACTTC.

In this sample, this clone turned up a few times. The chain employs TRBV10-3 and TRBJ2-1; 7 positions agree with TRBD1. V dropped 1 base and J dropped 5; count of bases not matched to a gene: 8. Germline CDR1 is ENHRY and CDR2 is SYGVKD. CDR3 length: 16 amino acids. DNA of the CDR3: TGTGCCATCAGTGAGTTCTCACCCGGGACAGACAATGAGCAGTTCTTC. Encoded protein: CAISEFSPGTDNEQFF.

The chain has TRBV18 and TRBJ1-1, with TRBD1 as a possible D gene (5 bases). The CDR3 has 12 amino acids. Germline values: CDR1 KGHSH, CDR2 LQKENI. The V gene lost 3 bases and the J gene lost 8 bases, with 10 bases spanning the gap. The CDR3 protein is CASSPYDREAFF. CDR3 nucleotide sequence: TGTGCCAGCTCACCTTACGACAGAGAAGCTTTCTTT. Full variable domain (rest looked up from reference TRBV18 and TRBJ1-1): NAGVMQNPRHLVRRRGQEARLRCSPMKGHSHVYWYRQLPEEGLKFMVYLQKENIIDESGMPKERFSAEFPKEGPSILRIQQVVRGDSAAYFCASSPYDREAFFGQGTRLTVV.

This clone was detected once. CDR3 bases: TGCGCCAGCAGCTCCAGGACAGGGGTAGGAAACACCATATATTTT. It specifies CASSSRTGVGNTIYF. The chain has TRBV5-1 and TRBJ1-3; 9 nucleotides line up with TRBD1. The CDR3 has 15 amino acids. The germline V gene encodes CDR1 SGHRS and CDR2 YFSETQ. J was trimmed by 4 bases and V by 3 bases; bases with no gene match: 5.

The V gene is TRBV5-1, the J gene TRBJ2-7, with 8 bases that match TRBD1. V gave up 0 bases and J gave up 5 bases; unmatched junction bases: 22. CDR3 length: 20 amino acids. Germline CDR1 and CDR2: SGHRS and YFSETQ. CDR3 in DNA: TGCGCCAGCAGCTTGGGGCTTATAATTCACGGAGACAGGGGATTGAACGAGCAGTACTTC. Protein product: CASSLGLIIHGDRGLNEQYF. Drawing the rest from reference TRBV5-1 and TRBJ2-7, the complete variable domain is KAGVTQTPRYLIKTRGQQVTLSCSPISGHRSVSWYQQTPGQGLQFLFEYFSETQRNKGNFPGRFSGRQFSNSRSEMNVSTLELGDSALYLCASSLGLIIHGDRGLNEQYFGPGTRLTVT.

V usage is TRBV28 and J usage is TRBJ1-2, with D tentatively TRBD1 (6 bases). The germline V and J ends were trimmed by 7 bases and 3 bases, with 12 bases remaining between them. CDR3 length equals 13 residues. The germline V gene has CDR1 MDHEN and CDR2 SYDVKM. The CDR3 nucleotides are TGTGCCAGCATTGAGCACAGGGACTATGGCTACACCTTC. Translation: CASIEHRDYGYTF.

The rearrangement uses TRBV6-1 and TRBJ1-1; D not resolved. The germline V gene has CDR1 MNHNS and CDR2 SASEGT. The length of the CDR3 is 14 residues. V was shortened by 1 base and J by 6 bases, with 12 bases between the two germline ends. The CDR3 here is CASSEVGRKSEAFF. The CDR3 DNA reads TGTGCCAGCAGTGAAGTGGGCAGGAAATCTGAAGCTTTCTTT.

This clone occurred a few times. V is TRBV11-3 and J is TRBJ2-1; D is ambiguous. Trimming took off 3 bases at V and 1 base at J, with 7 bases between the two ends. Germline CDR1 and CDR2: SGHNT and YENEEA. The CDR3 runs 14 residues. The CDR3: CASSFLASYNEQFF. The CDR3 nucleotides are TGTGCCAGCAGCTTTCTCGCGTCCTACAATGAGCAGTTCTTC.

V and J are TRBV7-8 and TRBJ2-7, with TRBD2 identical over 10 bases. CDR1 is SGHVS, CDR2 FQNEAQ, per germline. After removal of 1 base from V and 0 bases from J, the junction contained 3 bases not matched to a gene. This CDR3 region has 16 residues. The CDR3 DNA follows: TGTGCCAGCAGCTTAGAACTAGCGGGGAGCTCCTACGAGCAGTACGTC. Amino acid sequence: CASSLELAGSSYEQYV.

The chain employs TRBV6-5 and TRBJ2-5, with a tentative D call TRBD2 (5 bases). The CDR3 is made up of 15 amino acids. Germline V CDR1 and CDR2: MNHEY, SVGAGI. V was cut by 6 bases and J by 3 bases, with 17 bases left in between. CDR3 amino acids: CASRAPGSAKETQYF. The CDR3 nucleotides are TGTGCCAGCAGGGCGCCGGGATCCGCGAAAGAGACCCAGTACTTC.

V is TRBV18 and J is TRBJ2-7; TRBD2 agrees at 8 bases. Germline CDR1 is KGHSH and CDR2 is LQKENI. CDR3 length: 15 amino acids. Trimming cost V 2 bases and J 4 bases; bases outside gene matches: 7. Here the CDR3 reads CASSPIRGRPYEQYF. The DNA for the CDR3 is TGTGCCAGCTCACCAATCCGCGGGAGGCCTTACGAGCAGTACTTC.

This sequence joins TRBV7-9 and TRBJ1-2; 9 bases agree with TRBD1. V was pared by 5 bases and J by 7 bases, with 8 bases of the junction left unmatched. CDR3 size: 14 residues. Looked up from germline, CDR1 is SEHNR and CDR2 is FQNEAQ (reference sequence). The CDR3 sequence is CASSQPGQGAGYTF. The CDR3 DNA reads as TGTGCCAGCAGCCAACCGGGACAGGGTGCTGGCTACACCTTC.

The J gene is TRBJ2-7, the V gene TRBV6-5, with 7 bases identical to TRBD1. CDR1 and CDR2 from the germline V gene are MNHEY and SVGAGI. The length of the CDR3 is 13 residues. The V segment lost 8 bases and the J segment 3 bases; nucleotides outside the gene matches: 7. CDR3 in DNA: TGTGCCAGCTCCTATGACAGGGTCTACGAGCAGTACGTC. Translating it yields CASSYDRVYEQYV.

The chain uses TRBV19 and TRBJ2-3; 7 nucleotides match TRBD1. CDR1 is LNHDA and CDR2 is SQIVND in the germline V gene (reference sequence). This CDR3 is 17 amino acids long. V lost 0 bases, J lost 3 bases, and 9 bases stayed unmatched. CDR3 residues: CASSIDRVGGATDTQYF. In nucleotides, the CDR3 is TGTGCCAGTAGTATAGATCGGGTAGGGGGCGCAACAGATACGCAGTATTTT.

V and J are TRBV3-1 (or the pseudogene TRBV3-2) and TRBJ1-3, with D uncertain. Germline loops: CDR1 LGHDT, CDR2 YNNKEL (reference sequence). CDR3 length: 15 residues. The V end lost 4 bases, the J end lost 9 bases, and 19 bases lay between the germline ends. The CDR3 nucleotides are TGTGCCAGCAGCCCGAGATCTGGAGGATTTAGCACCATATATTTT. Translating it yields CASSPRSGGFSTIYF.

The rearrangement uses TRBV5-6 and TRBJ1-4; TRBD1 matches at 9 bases. In germline, CDR1 is SGHDT, CDR2 YYEEEE. The CDR3 runs 15 residues. The trim removed 5 bases at V and 7 bases at J, leaving 9 bases unmatched. CDR3 sequence reads: CASSPGTGIIEKLFF. CDR3 sequence (DNA): TGTGCCAGCAGTCCCGGGACAGGGATCATTGAAAAACTGTTTTTT. The whole variable domain, remainder taken from reference TRBV5-6 and TRBJ1-4, is DAGVTQSPTHLIKTRGQQVTLRCSPKSGHDTVSWYQQALGQGPQFIFQYYEEEERQRGNFPDRFSGHQFPNYSSELNVNALLLGDSALYLCASSPGTGIIEKLFFGSGTQLSVL.

This sequence joins TRBV28 and TRBJ2-2; D call uncertain. This CDR3 has 14 residues. Trimming pared 3 bases from V and 4 bases from J, leaving 9 bases between. Germline lookup yields CDR1 MDHEN and CDR2 SYDVKM. The CDR3 coding sequence is TGTGCCAGCAGTTTTTATAGCTCCACCGGGGAGCTGTTTTTT. Residues: CASSFYSSTGELFF.

This sequence joins TRBV20-1 and TRBJ2-3; 9 nucleotides agree with TRBD2. The V gene end was trimmed by 3 bases and the J gene end by 6 bases; junction bases not matched to a gene: 7. The CDR3 extends over 14 amino acids. Germline V gene data show CDR1 as DFQATT and CDR2 as SNEGSKA (reference sequence). The CDR3 DNA follows: TGCAGTGCTAGTGGGCTAGCGGGAACGGATACGCAGTATTTT. It encodes CSASGLAGTDTQYF.

In the case of this clone: Other DNA sequences in the same sample also yield this CDR3. This sequence joins TRBV6-4 and TRBJ2-2; D possibly corresponds to TRBD2 (5 bases). This CDR3 comprises 14 residues. Germline assignment: CDR1 MRHNA and CDR2 SNTAGT. The V end was cut by 5 bases, the J end by 2 bases, with 9 bases between. The CDR3 bases are TGTGCCAGCAGTAGCGGACTTAACACCGGGGAGCTGTTTTTT. It yields the protein CASSSGLNTGELFF.